These 25 T cell receptor beta chains originate from one sample sequenced in a study of T cell repertoires in cytomegalovirus infection. Their antigen targets remain unknown. TCRdb independently ran MiXCR on the reads; one entry per CDR3 protein. The table includes about 830,000 distinct CDR3 sequences, approximately 32% detected once. This sample comprised cultured CD8+ T cells from PBMCs, obtained from culture after CMV antigen stimulation. Receptors originate from a human donor in good health (CMV status not recorded). Some clones in this sample may be carry-over from other donors' samples.

This chain connects TRBV27 to TRBJ1-2, with 7 bases that match TRBD1. Germline trimming cut 6 bases from V and 4 bases from J; bases unmatched to any gene: 5. Per the germline V gene, CDR1 is MNHEY and CDR2 is SMNVEV (reference sequence). The CDR3 is 13 amino acids. In nucleotides, the CDR3 is TGTGCCAGCAGAAAAGGGGGCGTCTATGGCTACACCTTC. As protein: CASRKGGVYGYTF.

This clonotype was found a few times. The chain uses TRBV18 and TRBJ2-2, with 7 nucleotides matching TRBD2. V was clipped by 0 bases and J by 5 bases; unmatched bases: 6. Germline V gene data show CDR1 as KGHSH and CDR2 as LQKENI. The CDR3 runs to 16 residues. CDR3 in amino acids: CASSPPGGAGTGELFF. CDR3 bases: TGTGCCAGCTCACCACCGGGAGGGGCCGGGACCGGGGAGCTGTTTTTT.

This clonotype came up a few times. This chain uses TRBV4-3 with TRBJ2-1; D call uncertain. V was shortened by 5 bases and J by 6 bases, with 14 bases between the two germline ends. Germline-derived CDR1 and CDR2 are LGHNA and YSLEER. The CDR3 is 14 residues long. CDR3 bases: TGCGCCAGCAGCTCTCATGGGTGGGTCAATGAGCAGTTCTTC. Translation: CASSSHGWVNEQFF.

The chain is built from TRBV15 and TRBJ1-1; no clear D gene. Germline-derived CDR1 and CDR2 are LNHNV and YYDKDF (reference sequence). The CDR3 sequence is 14 residues long. Trimming pared 4 bases from V and 1 base from J, leaving 10 bases between. CDR3 nucleotide sequence: TGTGCCACCAGCAACACAGTGTGGAACACTGAAGCTTTCTTT. The encoded protein is CATSNTVWNTEAFF.

This clonotype was observed a few times. This rearrangement joins TRBV6-6 to TRBJ2-1; D call uncertain. This CDR3 is 13 amino acids long. V lost 5 bases and J 2 bases, leaving 7 bases between the germline ends. The V gene's germline CDR1 is MNHNY and CDR2 SVGAGI (reference sequence). In DNA form, the CDR3 reads TGTGCCAGCAGTCGCCTTACCTACAATGAGCAGTTCTTC. This codes for CASSRLTYNEQFF.

The V call is TRBV20-1, the J call TRBJ1-1; D ambiguous. The V gene lost 2 bases and the J gene lost 7 bases, with 14 bases spanning the gap. Germline V gene data show CDR1 as DFQATT and CDR2 as SNEGSKA (reference sequence). This CDR3 contains 13 residues. The CDR3 DNA reads TGCAGTGCTAGAAGAGTCCTAGATAATGAAGCTTTCTTT. This gives the protein CSARRVLDNEAFF.

This clonotype was recorded many times. The chain is built from TRBV4-1 and TRBJ1-1; D unclear. CDR3 size: 13 residues. The V gene's germline CDR1 is MGHRA and CDR2 YSYEKL. V was clipped by 3 bases and J by 1 base, with 6 bases between them. This CDR3 reads CASSQGQNTEAFF. CDR3 DNA: TGCGCCAGCAGCCAGGGCCAGAACACTGAAGCTTTCTTT.

V is TRBV4-1 and J is TRBJ1-1; D gene uncertain. V dropped 1 base and J dropped 3 bases, with 15 bases sitting between them. This CDR3 contains 16 residues. Germline-derived CDR1 and CDR2 are MGHRA and YSYEKL. The CDR3 sequence: CASSQGRAEWDTEAFF. For the CDR3, the DNA is TGCGCCAGCAGCCAAGGGAGAGCTGAATGGGACACTGAAGCTTTCTTT.

The chain employs TRBV7-9 and TRBJ1-4; D is possibly TRBD1 (6 bases). CDR3 length equals 16 residues. Germline lookup yields CDR1 SEHNR and CDR2 FQNEAQ (reference sequence). The V end was cut by 5 bases, the J end by 6 bases, with 19 bases between. CDR3 residues: CASSPQAGTKDEKLFF. CDR3 DNA: TGTGCCAGCAGCCCCCAGGCCGGGACAAAGGATGAAAAACTGTTTTTT.

This clonotype has just a few counts. V gene TRBV7-2 combines with J gene TRBJ2-5; 9 positions match TRBD1. The CDR3 has 16 residues. Germline values: CDR1 SGHTA, CDR2 FQGNSA. J lost 5 bases, V lost 5 bases, and 12 bases had no gene match. The CDR3, as DNA: TGTGCCAGCAGCCCCCCGGCCGGGACAGGGTGGGAGACCCAGTACTTC. This translates into CASSPPAGTGWETQYF. The whole variable domain, remainder taken from reference TRBV7-2 and TRBJ2-5, is GAGVSQSPSNKVTEKGKDVELRCDPISGHTALYWYRQSLGQGLEFLIYFQGNSAPDKSGLPSDRFSAERTGGSVSTLTIQRTQQEDSAVYLCASSPPAGTGWETQYFGPGTRLLVL.

This clonotype occurred many times. V is TRBV20-1 and J is TRBJ1-5; TRBD1 aligns across 7 bases. Germline V gene data show CDR1 as DFQATT and CDR2 as SNEGSKA (reference sequence). The CDR3 spans 17 residues. V lost 0 bases to trimming and J lost 0 bases; unmatched junction nucleotides: 8. CDR3 nucleotides: TGCAGTGCTAGAGAGAGGCAGGGGGGATATAGCAATCAGCCCCAGCATTTT. Translating gives CSARERQGGYSNQPQHF.

The chain uses TRBV7-9 and TRBJ1-3, with D tentatively TRBD1 (5 bases). Trimming took off 4 bases at V and 4 bases at J, with 11 bases between the two ends. Germline CDR1 and CDR2: SEHNR and FQNEAQ (reference sequence). This CDR3 spans 14 amino acids. The CDR3 DNA reads TGTGCCAGCAGCTGGGGGAGAGGAGGAAACACCATATATTTT. Translating it yields CASSWGRGGNTIYF. Full variable domain (missing parts from reference TRBV7-9 and TRBJ1-3): DTGVSQNPRHKITKRGQNVTFRCDPISEHNRLYWYRQTLGQGPEFLTYFQNEAQLEKSRLLSDRFSAERPKGSFSTLEIQRTEQGDSAMYLCASSWGRGGNTIYFGEGSWLTVV.

This chain uses TRBV12-3 or TRBV12-4 with TRBJ1-5, with TRBD1 as a possible D gene (6 bases). V was trimmed by 7 bases and J by 8 bases, leaving 15 bases between them. CDR3 length: 13 amino acids. CDR3 in amino acids: CASTSGGLEPQHF. CDR3 DNA: TGTGCCAGCACCAGTGGGGGCCTGGAGCCCCAGCATTTT.

V is TRBV7-8 and J is TRBJ1-5; D not resolved. Germline CDR1 is SGHVS and CDR2 is FQNEAQ. CDR3 length: 15 residues. V dropped 1 base and J dropped 0 bases, with 7 bases sitting between them. CDR3 amino acids: CASSLVVSSNQPQHF. CDR3 DNA: TGTGCCAGCAGCTTAGTGGTCAGTAGCAATCAGCCCCAGCATTTT.

The chain uses TRBV29-1 and TRBJ1-2; no clear D. With 0 bases removed from V and 4 bases from J, the gap between germline ends came to 3 bases. CDR3 length: 11 residues. CDR1 and CDR2 from the germline V gene are SQVTM and ANQGSEA. The CDR3 reads CSVEEFYGYTF. The CDR3 DNA is TGCAGCGTTGAAGAGTTCTATGGCTACACCTTC.

Concerning this clonotype: Given the absence of the conserved phenylalanine or tryptophan at the CDR3 end, a read error is likely. The chain couples TRBV6-2 or TRBV6-3 to TRBJ2-2; TRBD2 is a possible D gene (5 bases). V lost 0 bases to trimming and J lost 7 bases, with 6 bases between them. The CDR3 loop spans 13 amino acids. CDR1 is MNHEY and CDR2 is SVGEGT in the germline V gene. CDR3 protein: CASSYSEVGELFL. CDR3 nucleotide sequence: TGTGCCAGCAGTTACTCGGAGGTCGGGGAGCTGTTTCTT.

This clonotype was seen at least ten times. The rearrangement uses TRBV5-5 and TRBJ1-2, with 9 bases matching TRBD1. The CDR3 runs to 15 residues. J lost 8 bases, V lost 5 bases, and 13 bases had no gene match. The germline gives CDR1 SGHKS, CDR2 YYEKEE (reference sequence). The CDR3 region has the DNA TGTGCCAGCAGTTGGGACAGGGTTGGACTGTGGGGCTACACCTTC. It specifies CASSWDRVGLWGYTF.

Concerning this clonotype: At one boundary the junction diverges from the germline segment, which might be a read error. The chain links TRBV15 to TRBJ1-2; 9 bases are shared with TRBD1. CDR1 and CDR2 from the germline V gene are LNHNV and YYDKDF (reference sequence). The CDR3 length is 15 residues. Here the CDR3 DNA reads TGTGTCACCAGCCGGACAGGGGTGGAGAACTATGGCTACACCTTC. It translates to CVTSRTGVENYGYTF.

This clonotype was observed a single time. V is TRBV2 and J is TRBJ2-6; D remains ambiguous. V was shortened by 2 bases and J by 0 bases, with 5 bases between the two germline ends. Germline V CDR1 and CDR2: SNHLY, FYNNEI. The CDR3 runs to 15 residues. CDR3 nucleotides: TGTGCCAGCAGTGAATATCCCTCTGGGGCCAACGTCCTGACTTTC. Protein sequence: CASSEYPSGANVLTF. The full variable domain, completed using reference TRBV2 and TRBJ2-6, is EPEVTQTPSHQVTQMGQEVILRCVPISNHLYFYWYRQILGQKVEFLVSFYNNEISEKSEIFDDQFSVERPDGSNFTLKIRSTKLEDSAMYFCASSEYPSGANVLTFGAGSRLTVL.

This clonotype was recorded at least ten times. V usage is TRBV7-9 and J usage is TRBJ1-2, with 10 bases lining up with TRBD1. This CDR3 has 14 residues. Germline assignment: CDR1 SEHNR and CDR2 FQNEAQ (reference sequence). Trimming removed 5 bases from V and 7 bases from J; junction bases left unmatched: 7. The CDR3 spells CASSIGQGGLGYTF. The CDR3 bases are TGTGCCAGCAGCATAGGACAGGGGGGTCTTGGCTACACCTTC.

This clonotype came up a few times. The chain carries TRBV27 and TRBJ2-5, with 7 nucleotides matching TRBD2. Germline values: CDR1 MNHEY, CDR2 SMNVEV (reference sequence). V trimming: 3 bases; J trimming: 1 base; junction bases outside the gene matches: 5. The CDR3 has 15 residues. Here the CDR3 DNA reads TGTGCCAGCAGTTTGATCCCTAGCGGCCAAGAGACCCAGTACTTC. Protein sequence: CASSLIPSGQETQYF.

V and J are TRBV4-1 and TRBJ2-1; D perhaps matches TRBD2 (5 bases). This CDR3 region has 20 residues. With 2 bases removed from V and 0 bases from J, the gap between germline ends came to 23 bases. Germline V gene sequence: CDR1 MGHRA, CDR2 YSYEKL. CDR3 in DNA: TGCGCCAGCAGCCAATTCGGGTCCGGAGTACGGACTGTCTCCTACAATGAGCAGTTCTTC. Amino acids: CASSQFGSGVRTVSYNEQFF.

This clonotype was observed at least ten times. J is TRBJ2-7 and V is TRBV7-2; TRBD2 agrees at 7 bases. Germline CDR1 reads SGHTA; CDR2 reads FQGNSA. The junction had 13 bases not matched to a gene; V was cut back by 2 bases and J by 3 bases. This CDR3 region has 17 residues. DNA for the CDR3: TGTGCCAGCAGCTTAAAGAGGTGGCGGGGGACCTACTACGAGCAGTACGTC. Protein product: CASSLKRWRGTYYEQYV.

V is TRBV29-1 and J is TRBJ2-1, with 12 bases identical to TRBD2. Germline-derived CDR1 and CDR2 are SQVTM and ANQGSEA. This CDR3 has 15 residues. Trimming at V came to 1 base and at J to 5 bases, leaving 3 bases not matched to a gene. Here the CDR3 reads CSVEGTSGVNNEQFF. The CDR3 DNA is TGCAGCGTTGAAGGGACTAGCGGGGTTAACAATGAGCAGTTCTTC.

V usage is TRBV12-3 or TRBV12-4 and J usage is TRBJ2-7, with TRBD1 identical over 7 bases. The J segment lost 0 bases and the V segment lost 2 bases, leaving 16 bases of the junction unmatched. The length of the CDR3 is 19 residues. CDR3 region: CASSLKSILGTASSYEQYF. As DNA, the CDR3 is TGTGCCAGCAGTTTAAAATCAATTTTAGGGACAGCCTCCTCCTACGAGCAGTACTTC.